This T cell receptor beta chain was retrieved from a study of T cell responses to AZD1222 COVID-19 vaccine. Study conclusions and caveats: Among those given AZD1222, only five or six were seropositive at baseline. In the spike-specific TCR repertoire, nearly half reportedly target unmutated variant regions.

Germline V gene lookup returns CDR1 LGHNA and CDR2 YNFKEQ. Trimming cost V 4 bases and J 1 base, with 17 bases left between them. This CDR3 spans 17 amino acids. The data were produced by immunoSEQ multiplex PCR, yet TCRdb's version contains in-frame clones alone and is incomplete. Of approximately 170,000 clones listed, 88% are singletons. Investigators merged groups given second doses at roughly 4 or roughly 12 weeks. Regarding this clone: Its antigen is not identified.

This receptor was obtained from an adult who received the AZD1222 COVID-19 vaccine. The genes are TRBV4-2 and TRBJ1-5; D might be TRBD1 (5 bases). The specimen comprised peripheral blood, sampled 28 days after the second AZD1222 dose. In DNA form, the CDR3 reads TGTGCCAGCAGCCCCTCACCCTCCGGGGGGAGCAATCAGCCCCAGCATTTT. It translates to CASSPSPSGGSNQPQHF.